These 9 T cell receptor beta chains were sequenced from one sample in a study of human T cells and chemical hapten exposure. TCRdb fed the RACE reads into MiXCR, producing one record per CDR3 protein. The repertoire holds fewer than 300,000 distinct CDR3 sequences, with roughly 8% as singletons. Time point here: pre-sensitization, week 0. Regarding treatment: therapeutic diphenylcyclopropenone sensitization with weekly scalp DPC. The sequencing here drew on whole blood, taken in connection with sensitization to the hapten diphenylcyclopropenone (DPC). Every receptor here comes from a man between 18 and 35 years old with alopecia areata. Some clones in this sample may be carry-over from other donors' samples.

This clonotype has a handful of counts. This chain connects TRBV24-1 to TRBJ2-7; D gene unclear. Deletions cut 4 bases from V and 2 bases from J, with 8 bases between. This CDR3 is built from 13 residues. Germline-derived CDR1 and CDR2 are KGHDR and SFDVKD. The CDR3 nucleotides are TGTGCCACCAGTGAAGGCAGTCCCTACGAGCAGTACTTC. Its translation is CATSEGSPYEQYF.

This clonotype has a handful of counts. V usage is TRBV6-2 or TRBV6-3 and J usage is TRBJ2-3; D gene unclear. Trimming removed 8 bases at V and 1 base at J, with 10 bases between. CDR1 is MNHEY and CDR2 is SVGEGT in the germline V gene. The CDR3 loop spans 13 amino acids. CDR3 loop: CASLVSGTDTQYF. CDR3 sequence (DNA): TGTGCCAGCTTAGTAAGCGGCACAGATACGCAGTATTTT.

The chain couples TRBV6-4 to TRBJ1-4; D not certain. V shed 8 bases and J shed 5 bases, with 12 bases lying between them. CDR3 length equals 13 residues. Looked up from germline, CDR1 is MRHNA and CDR2 is SNTAGT. CDR3 residues: CASSVVRNEKLFF. CDR3 in DNA: TGTGCCAGCTCCGTAGTACGGAATGAAAAACTGTTTTTT.

The rearrangement uses TRBV12-3 or TRBV12-4 and TRBJ2-6; TRBD1 matches at 9 bases. The junction had 8 bases not matched to a gene; V was cut back by 4 bases and J by 4 bases. This CDR3 has 17 residues. CDR3 amino acids: CASSSPGQGAGANVLTF. CDR3 in DNA: TGTGCCAGCAGTTCACCGGGACAGGGTGCCGGGGCCAACGTCCTGACTTTC.

This clonotype was observed at least ten times. This chain joins TRBV20-1 and TRBJ1-6, with TRBD1 as a possible D gene (6 bases). Germline assignment: CDR1 DFQATT and CDR2 SNEGSKA (reference sequence). The CDR3 consists of 16 residues. The germline V and J ends were trimmed by 6 bases and 0 bases, with 15 bases remaining between them. DNA for the CDR3: TGCAGTGCCCCCGGACAGACAAGCTCCTATAATTCACCCCTCCACTTT. The encoded protein is CSAPGQTSSYNSPLHF.

In its sample, this clonotype was seen many times. The V gene is TRBV20-1, the J gene TRBJ2-3; 10 bases are shared with TRBD2. The V gene end was trimmed by 6 bases and the J gene end by 2 bases; junction bases not matched to a gene: 5. This CDR3 contains 14 residues. Per germline, CDR1 DFQATT and CDR2 SNEGSKA (reference sequence). The CDR3 nucleotides are TGCAGTGCGGCTCTAGCGGGGGCCACAGATACGCAGTATTTT. Translating gives CSAALAGATDTQYF.

This chain links TRBV4-1 with TRBJ2-1; D unclear. V gave up 0 bases and J gave up 6 bases, with 6 bases separating them. The germline V gene has CDR1 MGHRA and CDR2 YSYEKL. This CDR3 region has 13 residues. CDR3 sequence (DNA): TGCGCCAGCAGCCAAGATGTAACCAATGAGCAGTTCTTC. Protein product: CASSQDVTNEQFF.

This clonotype was counted a few times. The chain employs TRBV5-5 and TRBJ2-5; the D gene is possibly TRBD1 (6 bases). This CDR3 has 15 amino acids. Germline V CDR1 and CDR2: SGHKS, YYEKEE (reference sequence). V was cut by 0 bases and J by 2 bases, with 11 bases left in between. Here the CDR3 reads CASSLDRDGQETQYF. The CDR3 DNA is TGTGCCAGCAGCTTGGACAGGGATGGGCAAGAGACCCAGTACTTC.

This clonotype has a count of ten or more. V usage is TRBV9 and J usage is TRBJ1-1, with D uncertain. The CDR3 sequence is 14 residues long. Trimming left V 0 bases short and J 1 base short, with 7 bases between. From germline, CDR1 is SGDLS and CDR2 YYNGEE. CDR3 DNA: TGTGCCAGCAGCGTAGAGGAAGGGAACACTGAAGCTTTCTTT. Encoded protein: CASSVEEGNTEAFF.